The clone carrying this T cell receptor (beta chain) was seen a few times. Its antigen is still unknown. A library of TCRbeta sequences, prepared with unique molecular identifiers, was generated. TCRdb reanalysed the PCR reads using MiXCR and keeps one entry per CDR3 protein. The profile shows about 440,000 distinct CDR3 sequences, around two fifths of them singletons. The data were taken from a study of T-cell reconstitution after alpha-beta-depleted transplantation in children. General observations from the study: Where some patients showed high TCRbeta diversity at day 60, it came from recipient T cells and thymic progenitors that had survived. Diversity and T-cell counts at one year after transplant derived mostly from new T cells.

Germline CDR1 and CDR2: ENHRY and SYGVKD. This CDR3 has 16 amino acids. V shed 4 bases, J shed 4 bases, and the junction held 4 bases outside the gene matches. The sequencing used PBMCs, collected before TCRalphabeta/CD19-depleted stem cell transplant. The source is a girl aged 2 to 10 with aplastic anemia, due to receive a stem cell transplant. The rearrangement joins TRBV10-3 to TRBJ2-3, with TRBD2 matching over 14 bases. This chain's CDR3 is CAISATSGRAPDTQYF. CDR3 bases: TGTGCCATCAGTGCGACTAGCGGGAGGGCCCCAGATACGCAGTATTTT.